This T cell receptor beta chain was retrieved from a study of cytomegalovirus exposure and HLA in healthy donors. The overall study: The approximately 120 validation repertoires used the same platform as the roughly 670 first-cohort repertoires, a later analysis reported.

Method: immunoSEQ multiplex PCR; TCRdb's copy keeps in-frame clones and lacks some. The profile covers 200,000 or so clones, with 80% to 90% appearing a single time and 13% taken by the ten largest. V lost 10 bases, J lost 3 bases, and 13 bases lay in between. Germline loops: CDR1 LNHDA, CDR2 SQIVND (reference sequence). CDR3 length: 13 residues. The donors were in the roughly 110-subject validation cohort; that cohort was separate from the approximately 730-subject first cohort. Sequencing was performed on PBMCs. This receptor was obtained from a woman in her twenties or thirties in good health and CMV-seropositive. The chain employs TRBV19 and TRBJ1-5, with D maybe TRBD1 (5 bases). The CDR3 region has the DNA TGTGCCACAAGACAGCGTATCAATCAGCCCCAGCATTTT. Residues: CATRQRINQPQHF.